These 11 T cell receptor beta chains were sequenced from one sample in a study of T cell responses to AZD1222 COVID-19 vaccine. Method: immunoSEQ multiplex PCR; TCRdb's copy keeps in-frame clones and lacks some. The table records more than 95,000 clones, about 88% of them present only once. The sequencing here drew on peripheral blood, taken 28 days after the second AZD1222 dose. The receptors were sampled from an adult who received the AZD1222 COVID-19 vaccine.

The V and J genes are TRBV28 and TRBJ2-7; D is ambiguous. Trimming took off 5 bases at V and 3 bases at J, with 5 bases between the two ends. CDR1 and CDR2 from the germline V gene are MDHEN and SYDVKM. The CDR3 is 11 residues long. In nucleotides, the CDR3 is TGTGCCAGCAGTCTCAACTACGAGCAGTACTTC. This codes for CASSLNYEQYF.

The DNA of the CDR3 is TGTGCCAGCAGCTTCGGACAGCCCTCCTATGGCTACACCTTC. It codes for CASSFGQPSYGYTF. This chain joins TRBV5-5 and TRBJ1-2; D is possibly TRBD1 (6 bases). Germline CDR1 is SGHKS and CDR2 is YYEKEE (reference sequence). The length of the CDR3 is 14 residues. The V and J ends lost 2 bases and 4 bases respectively, with 12 bases between them.

This clone was seen a handful of times. The chain links TRBV15 to TRBJ2-7; the D gene is possibly TRBD1 (6 bases). The V and J ends lost 2 bases and 2 bases respectively, with 7 bases between them. The CDR3 sequence is 13 residues long. Per the germline V gene, CDR1 is LNHNV and CDR2 is YYDKDF (reference sequence). The CDR3 sequence: CATSRKGAYEQYF. The CDR3 DNA is TGTGCCACCAGCAGAAAGGGGGCCTACGAGCAGTACTTC.

The gene calls are TRBV11-2 and TRBJ2-7, with D possibly matching TRBD2 (5 bases). V lost 7 bases to trimming and J lost 5 bases, with 30 bases between them. Germline loops: CDR1 SGHAT, CDR2 FQNNGV. The CDR3 is 18 amino acids. DNA of the CDR3: TGTGCCAGCACGCCCCAGTCGCACGTGGGAGCCCACCCCCACGAGCAGTACTTC. Its protein product is CASTPQSHVGAHPHEQYF.

The V and J genes are TRBV19 and TRBJ1-5; 7 nucleotides agree with TRBD1. Germline V lookup: CDR1 LNHDA, CDR2 SQIVND (reference sequence). The CDR3 extends over 17 amino acids. Trimming took 11 bases from V and 5 from J; bases not matched to a gene: 21. In nucleotides, the CDR3 is TGTGCCGGACTCCCAAGCAACAGGGACAGAGGGTATCAGCCCCAGCATTTT. Amino acids: CAGLPSNRDRGYQPQHF.

V is TRBV27 and J is TRBJ1-6, with 10 bases identical to TRBD1. CDR3 length equals 15 residues. The germline V gene encodes CDR1 MNHEY and CDR2 SMNVEV (reference sequence). J gave up 5 bases and V 5 bases, and 3 bases lay outside the gene matches. The CDR3 sequence: CASSAGTGDNSPLHF. CDR3 in DNA: TGTGCCAGCAGTGCCGGGACAGGGGATAATTCACCCCTCCACTTT.

The chain uses TRBV5-4 and TRBJ2-7, with D uncertain. The germline gives CDR1 SGHNT, CDR2 YYREEE (reference sequence). Trimming cost V 1 base and J 5 bases, with 13 bases left between them. This CDR3 has 14 residues. CDR3 nucleotide sequence: TGTGCCAGCAGCTTGAAGGGCCCGGGTAACGAGCAGTACTTC. Its protein is CASSLKGPGNEQYF.

This chain joins TRBV5-1 and TRBJ1-2, with D perhaps matching TRBD1 (6 bases). V shed 0 bases and J shed 0 bases, with 9 bases lying between them. Germline V CDR1 and CDR2: SGHRS, YFSETQ. The CDR3 runs 15 residues. Here the CDR3 reads CASSLAGGSNYGYTF. In DNA form, the CDR3 reads TGCGCCAGCAGCTTGGCCGGGGGCTCTAACTATGGCTACACCTTC.

This sequence joins TRBV4-2 and TRBJ2-7, with 9 bases lining up with TRBD2. Germline trimming cut 1 base from V and 7 bases from J; bases unmatched to any gene: 8. The CDR3 contains 15 residues. From germline, CDR1 is LGHNA and CDR2 YNFKEQ. Here the CDR3 reads CASSQAGSGSGEQYF. The CDR3 DNA reads TGTGCCAGCAGCCAAGCTGGTAGCGGGAGTGGGGAGCAGTACTTC.

In its sample, this clone was seen once. This rearrangement joins TRBV19 to TRBJ1-1; perhaps TRBD1 as D (5 bases). The ends were cut back, 4 bases at V and 5 bases at J, with 20 bases in the middle. The CDR3 contains 16 residues. The germline gives CDR1 LNHDA, CDR2 SQIVND (reference sequence). This CDR3 is CASSSLGGGRRTEAFF. CDR3 nucleotide sequence: TGTGCCAGTAGTAGCCTCGGGGGGGGGAGAAGAACTGAAGCTTTCTTT. The entire variable domain, with the rest obtained from reference TRBV19 and TRBJ1-1, is as follows: DGGITQSPKYLFRKEGQNVTLSCEQNLNHDAMYWYRQDPGQGLRLIYYSQIVNDFQKGDIAEGYSVSREKKESFPLTVTSAQKNPTAFYLCASSSLGGGRRTEAFFGQGTRLTVV.

The V call is TRBV28, the J call TRBJ1-3; 9 bases line up with TRBD1. V was clipped by 4 bases and J by 4 bases; unmatched bases: 8. CDR1 is MDHEN and CDR2 is SYDVKM in the germline V gene. This CDR3 spans 16 amino acids. CDR3 sequence: CASSSHGTGSGNTIYF. CDR3 nucleotides: TGTGCCAGCAGTTCGCACGGGACAGGGTCCGGAAACACCATATATTTT.